A selection of T cell receptor beta chains follows, all from one sample in a study of cytomegalovirus exposure and HLA in healthy donors. The table came from immunoSEQ multiplex PCR; TCRdb's copy has only in-frame clones and leaves some out. The sample has around 150,000 clones, 80% to 90% seen once. The sequencing input was PBMCs. The receptors were gathered from a boy under 10 years old in good health and CMV-seronegative. CDR3s include the opening cysteine and the closing phenylalanine or tryptophan. The D gene is left open where the match is weak. Size values are once, few and many counts, or a class for expanded clones, and some rows have none.

V	size	D	J	CDR3	DNA
TRBV6-5	NA	TRBD2	TRBJ2-7	CASRISGAPYEQYF	TGTGCCAGCAGGATAAGCGGGGCCCCCTACGAGCAGTACTTC
TRBV6-4	NA	TRBD2	TRBJ2-3	CASRGSGGDTDTQYF	TGTGCCAGCAGGGGTAGCGGGGGGGACACAGATACGCAGTATTTT
TRBV4-3	NA	TRBD2	TRBJ2-7	CASSNRHWDSGTSSYEQYF	TGCGCCAGCAGCAACCGCCACTGGGATAGCGGGACAAGCTCCTACGAGCAGTACTTC
TRBV6-5	NA	TRBD1	TRBJ1-2	CASSRQGAPGYGYTF	TGTGCCAGCAGTCGACAGGGGGCGCCCGGCTATGGCTACACCTTC
TRBV2	once	NA	TRBJ1-5	CASSSLNTVPSNQPQHF	TGTGCCAGCAGTAGTCTTAACACAGTACCTAGCAATCAGCCCCAGCATTTT
TRBV4-2	NA	NA	TRBJ2-7	CASSLRQLSYEQYF	TGTGCCAGCAGCCTTCGACAGCTCTCCTACGAGCAGTACTTC
TRBV7-2	NA	NA	TRBJ1-3	CASRGHRRISGNTIYF	TGTGCCAGCAGGGGACACAGGAGAATCTCTGGAAACACCATATATTTT
TRBV5-6	NA	NA	TRBJ1-5	CASSQRRGYSNQPQHF	TGTGCCAGCAGCCAGAGACGGGGGTATAGCAATCAGCCCCAGCATTTT
TRBV9	NA	NA	TRBJ2-2	CASSPEVGENTGELFF	TGTGCCAGCAGCCCGGAAGTGGGAGAGAACACCGGGGAGCTGTTTTTT
TRBV6-1	NA	NA	TRBJ2-1	CASSEVVAGSYNEQFF	TGTGCCAGCAGTGAGGTTGTGGCAGGGTCCTACAATGAGCAGTTCTTC
TRBV7-2	NA	NA	TRBJ1-5	CASSLLAGYSNQPQHF	TGTGCCAGCAGCTTACTAGCCGGCTATAGCAATCAGCCCCAGCATTTT
TRBV7-8	few	NA	TRBJ2-2	CASSSLVTGELFF	TGTGCCAGCAGCTCGTTAGTCACCGGGGAGCTGTTTTTT
TRBV5-4	few	NA	TRBJ2-7	CASSQEGGTATYEQYF	TGCGCCAGCAGCCAAGAGGGCGGAACCGCGACCTACGAGCAGTACTTC
TRBV4-1	once	NA	TRBJ2-5	CASSYIAKGQETQYF	TGCGCCAGCAGTTACATCGCGAAGGGGCAAGAGACCCAGTACTTC
TRBV7-9	NA	NA	TRBJ1-2	CASSLVSGYDYGYTF	TGTGCCAGCAGCTTAGTTTCAGGGTACGACTATGGCTACACCTTC
TRBV5-4	NA	TRBD2	TRBJ2-3	CASSPPTSGRASTDTQYF	TGTGCCAGCAGCCCACCGACTAGCGGGAGGGCGAGCACAGATACGCAGTATTTT
TRBV5-1	NA	NA	TRBJ2-4	CASSLSLRVAKNIQYF	TGCGCCAGCAGCCTGTCCCTCAGGGTTGCCAAAAACATTCAGTACTTC
TRBV7-9	few	TRBD2	TRBJ2-1	CASRRAGAREQFF	TGTGCCAGCAGACGAGCGGGGGCGCGTGAGCAGTTCTTC
TRBV6-5	once	TRBD1	TRBJ1-1	CASSYSPGGWNTEAFF	TGTGCCAGCAGTTACTCACCAGGGGGCTGGAACACTGAAGCTTTCTTT
TRBV29-1	NA	TRBD1	TRBJ1-1	CSAGRTGGPNTEAFF	TGCAGCGCCGGAAGGACAGGGGGCCCCAACACTGAAGCTTTCTTT
TRBV6-5	NA	NA	TRBJ1-1	CASSSVLLTGLTEAFF	TGTGCCAGCAGTTCCGTCCTCTTAACAGGGCTTACTGAAGCTTTCTTT
TRBV4-2	NA	NA	TRBJ1-1	CASSLDALTSGTPNTEAFF	TGTGCCAGCAGCTTGGACGCCCTAACTTCCGGGACACCGAACACTGAAGCTTTCTTT